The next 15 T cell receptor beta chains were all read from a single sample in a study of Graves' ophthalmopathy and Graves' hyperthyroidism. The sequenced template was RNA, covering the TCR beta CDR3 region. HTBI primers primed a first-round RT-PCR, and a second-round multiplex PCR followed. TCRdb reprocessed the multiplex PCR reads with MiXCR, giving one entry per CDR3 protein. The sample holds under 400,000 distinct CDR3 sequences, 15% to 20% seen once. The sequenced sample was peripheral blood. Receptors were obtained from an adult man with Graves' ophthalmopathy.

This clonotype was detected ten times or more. The CDR3 DNA reads as TGTGCCAGCAGTTACAGGAAAAATCAGCCCCAGCATTTT. Amino acids: CASSYRKNQPQHF. The chain joins TRBV6-2 or TRBV6-3 to TRBJ1-5; D unresolved. The length of the CDR3 is 13 residues. The V gene lost 2 bases and the J gene lost 4 bases, with 6 bases spanning the gap. The germline V gene has CDR1 MNHEY and CDR2 SVGEGT.

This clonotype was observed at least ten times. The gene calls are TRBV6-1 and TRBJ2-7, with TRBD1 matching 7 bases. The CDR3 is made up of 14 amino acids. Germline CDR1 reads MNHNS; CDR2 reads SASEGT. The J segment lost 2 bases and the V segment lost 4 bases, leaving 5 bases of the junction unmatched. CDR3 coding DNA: TGTGCCAGCAGTGTCCGGGACAGTCCCTACGAGCAGTACTTC. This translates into CASSVRDSPYEQYF.

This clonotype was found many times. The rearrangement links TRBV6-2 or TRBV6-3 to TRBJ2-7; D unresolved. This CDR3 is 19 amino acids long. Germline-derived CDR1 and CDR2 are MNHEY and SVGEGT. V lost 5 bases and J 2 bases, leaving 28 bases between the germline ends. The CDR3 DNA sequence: TGTGCCAGCAGTCTCCTACCGGATACCCACCGAAACGACCCCTACGAGCAGTACTTC. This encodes CASSLLPDTHRNDPYEQYF.

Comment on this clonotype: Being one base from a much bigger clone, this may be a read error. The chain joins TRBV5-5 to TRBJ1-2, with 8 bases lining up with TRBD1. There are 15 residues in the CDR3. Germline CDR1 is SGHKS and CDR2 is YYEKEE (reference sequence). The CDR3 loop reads CASSLVGQENYGHTF. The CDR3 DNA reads TGTGCCAGCAGCTTGGTGGGACAGGAGAACTATGGCCACACCTTC.

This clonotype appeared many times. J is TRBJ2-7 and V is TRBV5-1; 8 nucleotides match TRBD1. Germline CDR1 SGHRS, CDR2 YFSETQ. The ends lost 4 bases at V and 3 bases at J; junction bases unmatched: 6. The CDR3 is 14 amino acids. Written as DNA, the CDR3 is TGCGCCAGCAGCCCACAGGGGGAGTTCTACGAGCAGTACTTC. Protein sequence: CASSPQGEFYEQYF.

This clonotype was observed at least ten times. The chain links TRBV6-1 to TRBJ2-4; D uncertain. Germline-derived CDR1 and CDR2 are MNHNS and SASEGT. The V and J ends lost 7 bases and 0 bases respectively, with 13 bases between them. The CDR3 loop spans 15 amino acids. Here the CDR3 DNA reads TGTGCCAGCACCGACCAGATATTAGCCAAAAACATTCAGTACTTC. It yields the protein CASTDQILAKNIQYF.

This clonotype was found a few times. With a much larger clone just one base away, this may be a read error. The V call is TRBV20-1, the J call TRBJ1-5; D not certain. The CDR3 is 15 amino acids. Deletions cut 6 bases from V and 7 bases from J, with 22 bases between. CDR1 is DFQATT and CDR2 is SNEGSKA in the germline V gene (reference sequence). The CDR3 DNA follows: TGCAGTGCCACACCCTTCCGGGCCGTCGTCCAGCCCCAGCATTTT. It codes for CSATPFRAVVQPQHF.

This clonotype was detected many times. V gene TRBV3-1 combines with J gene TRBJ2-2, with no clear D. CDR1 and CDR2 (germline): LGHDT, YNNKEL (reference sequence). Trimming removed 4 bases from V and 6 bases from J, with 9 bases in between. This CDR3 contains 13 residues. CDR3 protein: CASSRLGSGELFF. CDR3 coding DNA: TGTGCCAGCAGCCGACTCGGCTCCGGGGAGCTGTTTTTT.

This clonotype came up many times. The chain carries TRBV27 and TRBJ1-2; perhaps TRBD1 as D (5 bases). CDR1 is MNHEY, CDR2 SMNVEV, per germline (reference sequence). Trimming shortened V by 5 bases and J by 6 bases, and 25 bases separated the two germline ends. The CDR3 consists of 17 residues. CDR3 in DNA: TGTGCCAGCAGTCCCGAGTTTTTTTTTAGGGGACTAAATGGCTACACCTTC. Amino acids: CASSPEFFFRGLNGYTF.

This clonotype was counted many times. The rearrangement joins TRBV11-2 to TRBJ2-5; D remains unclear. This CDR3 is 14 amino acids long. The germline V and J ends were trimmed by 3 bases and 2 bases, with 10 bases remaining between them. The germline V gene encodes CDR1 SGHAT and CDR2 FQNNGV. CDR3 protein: CASSLQKRQETQYF. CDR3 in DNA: TGTGCCAGCAGCTTGCAGAAGAGACAAGAGACCCAGTACTTC.

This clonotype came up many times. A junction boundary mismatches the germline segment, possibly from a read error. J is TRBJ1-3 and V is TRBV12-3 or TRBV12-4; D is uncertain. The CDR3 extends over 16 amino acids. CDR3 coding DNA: TGTGCCAGCAGTTTATATCTCTCCGGGTCTGGAAACACCATATGTTTT. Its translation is CASSLYLSGSGNTICF.

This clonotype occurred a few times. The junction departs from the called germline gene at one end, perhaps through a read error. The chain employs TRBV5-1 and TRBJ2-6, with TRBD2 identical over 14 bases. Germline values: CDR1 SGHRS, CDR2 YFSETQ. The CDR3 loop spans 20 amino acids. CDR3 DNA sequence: TGCGCCAGCGGCTTGCCGGGGACTAGCGGGAGCTTCCCTGGGGCCAACGTCCTGACTTTC. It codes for CASGLPGTSGSFPGANVLTF.

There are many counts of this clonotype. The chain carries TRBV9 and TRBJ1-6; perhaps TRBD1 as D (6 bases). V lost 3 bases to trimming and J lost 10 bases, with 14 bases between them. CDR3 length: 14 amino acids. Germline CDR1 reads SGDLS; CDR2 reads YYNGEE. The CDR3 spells CASSARTVGSPLHF. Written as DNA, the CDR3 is TGTGCCAGCAGCGCCAGGACAGTTGGATCACCCCTCCACTTT.

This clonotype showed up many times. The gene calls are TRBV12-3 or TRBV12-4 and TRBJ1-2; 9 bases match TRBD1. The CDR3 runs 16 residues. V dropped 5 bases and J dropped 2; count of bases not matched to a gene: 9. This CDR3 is CASSPRSGTGNYGYTF. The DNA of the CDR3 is TGTGCCAGCAGTCCTAGAAGCGGGACAGGGAACTATGGCTACACCTTC.

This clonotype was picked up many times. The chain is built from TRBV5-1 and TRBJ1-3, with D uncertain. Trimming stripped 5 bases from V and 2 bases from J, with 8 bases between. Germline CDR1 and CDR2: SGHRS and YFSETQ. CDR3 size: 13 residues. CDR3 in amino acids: CASSYDPGNTIYF. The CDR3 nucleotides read TGCGCCAGCAGTTATGACCCTGGAAACACCATATATTTT.